Given below is one TCR beta chain in context. Its antigen is not identified. The data are from a study of long-term antiretroviral therapy in people with HIV. The CDR3 covers 14 residues. CDR1 is MNHNY, CDR2 SVGAGI, per germline (reference sequence). V dropped 0 bases and J dropped 3 bases, with 8 bases sitting between them. The assay used was immunoSEQ (version v3.0), run at survey level. Assay used: immunoSEQ multiplex PCR; TCRdb lists only in-frame clones, some missing. Here the sample spans about 27,000 clones, roughly 79% being singletons. Points from the study as a whole: Specimen acquisition occurred between 2004 and 2017, potentially under older ART regimens. Narrower CDR3 length ranges marked HIV repertoires relative to controls.

Per donor, at least one pre-ART and at least two post-ART PBMC samples were obtained. People in the study who had HIV all got their treatment in the United States. The chain has TRBV6-6 and TRBJ2-5; D gene unclear. Sequenced here: unsorted PBMCs, sampled 2.1 years after starting antiretroviral therapy. The TCR originated in a man younger than 40 with HIV. CDR3: CASSYSFREETQYF. The CDR3 DNA reads TGTGCCAGCAGTTACTCCTTTAGGGAAGAGACCCAGTACTTC.